This TCR beta chain appears in the sequencing data of a study of technical replicates of blood from a handful of donors. In its sample, this clone was seen a few times. The CDR3 extends over 15 amino acids. Per the germline V gene, CDR1 is MNHEY and CDR2 is SMNVEV (reference sequence). V was pared by 4 bases and J by 16 bases, with 16 bases of the junction left unmatched. Sequenced by immunoSEQ multiplex PCR; TCRdb stores in-frame clones only, minus some. Of 9,500 to 15,000 clones in the sample, over 85% were seen once. The V gene is TRBV27, the J gene TRBJ2-2; 9 bases agree with TRBD2. The sequence was collected from a human donor in good health. Specimen: PBMCs. This chain's CDR3 is CASSSNSQQREDRFF. The CDR3 region has the DNA TGTGCCAGCAGTTCCAACTCACAGCAGCGGGAGGACCGGTTTTTT.